This T cell receptor (beta chain) emerged from a study of monozygotic twins with inflammatory bowel disease. Whole-study findings and limits: Similarity of repertoires did not differ between concordant and discordant twins, possibly from limited power. Immunosuppressive treatments were not uniform, and this may have added variability to patient repertoires. Twins with IBD were found to have lower TCRbeta diversity (inverse Simpson) than healthy co-twins.

Each CDR3 protein gets one entry in TCRdb, which reprocessed the 5' RACE reads and gives no DNA. This sample's table has around 97,000 distinct CDR3 sequences. The CDR3 runs to 17 residues. As to this clonotype: No antigen is known for it.

Sequencing was carried out using blood. This TCR came from a human donor with ulcerative colitis or Crohn's disease, or a healthy co-twin of an affected twin (not recorded which). The chain employs TRBV12-3 or TRBV12-4 and TRBJ1-6; TCRdb gives TRBD1 as the D gene, but with no DNA this cannot be confirmed. The CDR3 spells CASSRRDRGLGNSPLHF.